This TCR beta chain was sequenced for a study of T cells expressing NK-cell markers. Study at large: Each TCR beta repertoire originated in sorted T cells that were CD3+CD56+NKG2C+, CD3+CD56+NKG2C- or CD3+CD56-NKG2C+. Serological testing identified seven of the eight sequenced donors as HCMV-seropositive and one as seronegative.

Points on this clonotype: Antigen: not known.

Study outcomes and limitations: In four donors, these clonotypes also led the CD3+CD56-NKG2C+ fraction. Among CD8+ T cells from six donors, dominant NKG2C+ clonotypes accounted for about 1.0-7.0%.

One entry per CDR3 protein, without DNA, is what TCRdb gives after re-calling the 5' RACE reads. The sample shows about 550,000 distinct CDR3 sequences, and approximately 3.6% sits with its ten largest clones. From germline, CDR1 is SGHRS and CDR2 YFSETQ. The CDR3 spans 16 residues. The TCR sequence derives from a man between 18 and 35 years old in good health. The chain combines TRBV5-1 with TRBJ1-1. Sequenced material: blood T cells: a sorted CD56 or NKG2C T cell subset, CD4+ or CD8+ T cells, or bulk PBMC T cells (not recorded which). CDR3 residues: CASSLGVQGLNTEAFF.